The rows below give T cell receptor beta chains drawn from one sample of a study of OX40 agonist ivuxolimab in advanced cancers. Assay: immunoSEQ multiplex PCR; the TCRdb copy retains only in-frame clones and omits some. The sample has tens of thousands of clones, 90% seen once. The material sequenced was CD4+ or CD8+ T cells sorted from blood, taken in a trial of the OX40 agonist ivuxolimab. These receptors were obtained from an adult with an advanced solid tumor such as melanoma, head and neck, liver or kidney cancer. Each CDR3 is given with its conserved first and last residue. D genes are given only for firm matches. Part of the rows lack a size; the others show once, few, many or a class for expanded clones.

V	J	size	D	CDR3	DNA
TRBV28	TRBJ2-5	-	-	CATSWETQYF	TGTGCCACTTCTTGGGAGACCCAGTACTTC
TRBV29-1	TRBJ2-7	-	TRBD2	CSGTQTSGTEQYF	TGCAGCGGAACCCAGACTAGCGGGACCGAGCAGTACTTC
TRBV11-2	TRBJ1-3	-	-	CASSSPESSGNTIYF	TGTGCCAGCAGCTCACCGGAGAGCTCTGGAAACACCATATATTTT
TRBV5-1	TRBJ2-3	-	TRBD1	CASSQGQELTDTQYF	TGCGCCAGCAGCCAGGGACAGGAACTCACAGATACGCAGTATTTT
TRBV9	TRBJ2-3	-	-	CASSVDGGSSSTDTQYF	TGTGCCAGCAGCGTAGATGGAGGGAGTAGTAGCACAGATACGCAGTATTTT
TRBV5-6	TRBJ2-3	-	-	CASSKDRAVAQYF	TGTGCCAGCAGTAAAGACCGCGCGGTCGCGCAGTATTTT
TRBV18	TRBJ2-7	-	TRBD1	CASSPPGTGGSYEQYF	TGTGCCAGCTCACCACCAGGGACAGGGGGCTCCTACGAGCAGTACTTC
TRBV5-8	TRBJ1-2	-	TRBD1	CASSLDRGLGYTF	TGTGCCAGCAGCTTGGACAGGGGGCTTGGCTACACCTTC
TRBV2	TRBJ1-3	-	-	CASRGDGSFSGNTIYF	TGTGCCAGCAGGGGGGACGGATCTTTCTCTGGAAACACCATATATTTT
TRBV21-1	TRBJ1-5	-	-	CASSKEEAVSNQPQHF	TGTGCCAGCAGCAAAGAGGAGGCAGTCAGCAATCAGCCCCAGCATTTT
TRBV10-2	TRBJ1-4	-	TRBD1	CASSRTGANEKLFF	TGCGCCAGCAGCCGGACAGGGGCTAATGAAAAACTGTTTTTT
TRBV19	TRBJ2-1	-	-	CASSIPASPYNEQFF	TGTGCCAGTAGTATACCCGCGTCCCCCTACAATGAGCAGTTCTTC
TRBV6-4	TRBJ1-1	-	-	CASRSGTLNTEAFF	TGTGCCAGCAGATCCGGGACATTGAACACTGAAGCTTTCTTT
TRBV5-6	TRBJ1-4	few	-	CASSWAGTLEF	TGTGCCAGCAGCTGGGCGGGTACCCTCGAGTTT